This T cell receptor beta chain was identified during a study of control samples from healthy donors and cancer patients. Sequenced by immunoSEQ multiplex PCR; TCRdb stores in-frame clones only, minus some. Here the sample spans some 130,000 clones, roughly 92% being singletons. This CDR3 region has 15 residues. V lost 0 bases, J lost 9 bases, and 18 bases lay in between. Germline CDR1 is SQVTM and CDR2 is ANQGSEA. The chain has TRBV29-1 and TRBJ2-1, with a possible D match to TRBD2 (6 bases). Material: blood. The source of this sequence is a man younger than 30 in good health. DNA for the CDR3: TGCAGCGTTGAAGATCTTCGTTGGAGGGGCGGTGAGCAGTTCTTC. Translated, it gives CSVEDLRWRGGEQFF.